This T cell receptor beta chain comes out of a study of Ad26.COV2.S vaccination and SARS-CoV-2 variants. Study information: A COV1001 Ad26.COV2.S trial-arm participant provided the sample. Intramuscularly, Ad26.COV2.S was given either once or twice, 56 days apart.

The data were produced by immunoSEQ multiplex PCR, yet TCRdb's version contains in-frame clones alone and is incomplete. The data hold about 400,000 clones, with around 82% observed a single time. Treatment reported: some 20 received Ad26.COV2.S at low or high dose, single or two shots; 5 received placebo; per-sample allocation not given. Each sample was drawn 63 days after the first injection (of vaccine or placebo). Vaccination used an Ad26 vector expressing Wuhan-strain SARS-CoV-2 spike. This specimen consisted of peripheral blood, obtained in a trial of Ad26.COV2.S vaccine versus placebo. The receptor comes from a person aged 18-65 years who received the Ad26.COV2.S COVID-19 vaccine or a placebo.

The CDR3 sequence is CASSPPPAETQYF. The CDR3 bases are TGTGCCAGCAGCCCCCCGCCGGCAGAGACCCAGTACTTC. The chain carries TRBV7-2 and TRBJ2-5; no firm D call. Trimming cost V 5 bases and J 4 bases, with 11 bases left between them. This CDR3 contains 13 residues. The germline V gene has CDR1 SGHTA and CDR2 FQGNSA.